This T cell receptor (beta chain) was identified during a study of cytomegalovirus exposure and HLA in healthy donors. Study-wide results and caveats: In an earlier analysis, productive rearrangement rates for most beta V segments clustered near 87% or 30%. Near-uniform donor sequencing depth was presumed by presence/absence analyses.

PCR involved 60 Vbeta and 13 Jbeta primers. Generated by immunoSEQ multiplex PCR, the TCRdb table keeps only in-frame clones and is missing some. The profile covers under 150,000 clones, with over 65% appearing a single time and roughly 1.8% taken by the ten largest. Details on this clone: Its antigen is unknown.

Germline CDR1 is PRHDT and CDR2 is FYEKMQ (reference sequence). Unmatched junction bases numbered 9, after V lost 4 bases and J lost 0 bases. The CDR3 is 19 residues long. The chain is built from TRBV13 and TRBJ2-2; 12 nucleotides align to TRBD2. The TCR was taken from a female donor in good health and CMV-seropositive. Sequenced sample: PBMCs. The CDR3: CASSSRLAGVRANTGELFF. As DNA, the CDR3 is TGTGCCAGCAGCTCCCGACTAGCGGGAGTCCGCGCGAACACCGGGGAGCTGTTTTTT. Variable domain in full (rest from reference TRBV13 and TRBJ2-2): AAGVIQSPRHLIKEKRETATLKCYPIPRHDTVYWYQQGPGQDPQFLISFYEKMQSDKGSIPDRFSAQQFSDYHSELNMSSLELGDSALYFCASSSRLAGVRANTGELFFGEGSRLTVL.